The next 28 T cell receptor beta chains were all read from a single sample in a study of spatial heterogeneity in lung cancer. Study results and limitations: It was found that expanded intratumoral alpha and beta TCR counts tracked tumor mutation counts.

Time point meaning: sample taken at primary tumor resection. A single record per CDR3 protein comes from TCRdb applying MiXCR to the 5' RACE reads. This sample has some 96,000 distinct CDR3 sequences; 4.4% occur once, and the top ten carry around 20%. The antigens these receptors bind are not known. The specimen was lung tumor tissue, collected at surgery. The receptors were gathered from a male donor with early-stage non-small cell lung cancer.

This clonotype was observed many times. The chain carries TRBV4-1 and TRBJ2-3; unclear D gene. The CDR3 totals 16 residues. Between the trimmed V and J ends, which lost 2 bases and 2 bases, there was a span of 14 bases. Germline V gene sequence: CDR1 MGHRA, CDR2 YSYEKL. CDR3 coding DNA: TGCGCCAGCAGCCAATGGATCAGAAAAAACACAGATACGCAGTATTTT. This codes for CASSQWIRKNTDTQYF.

The DNA for the CDR3 is TGTGCCAGCAGCCCGAGACTAGCGGCCACAGATACGCAGTATTTT. Translating gives CASSPRLAATDTQYF. This chain links TRBV7-2 with TRBJ2-3, with 9 bases that match TRBD2. V lost 5 bases, J lost 2 bases, and 5 bases stayed unmatched. The CDR3 contains 15 residues. CDR1 and CDR2 (germline): SGHTA, FQGNSA. Based on the CDR3 plus reference TRBV7-2 and TRBJ2-3, the full variable domain is GAGVSQSPSNKVTEKGKDVELRCDPISGHTALYWYRQSLGQGLEFLIYFQGNSAPDKSGLPSDRFSAERTGGSVSTLTIQRTQQEDSAVYLCASSPRLAATDTQYFGPGTRLTVL.

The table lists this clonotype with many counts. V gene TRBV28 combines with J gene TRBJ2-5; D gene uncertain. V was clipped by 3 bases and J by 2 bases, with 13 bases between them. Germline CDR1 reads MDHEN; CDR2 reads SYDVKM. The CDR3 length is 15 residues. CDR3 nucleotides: TGTGCCAGCAGTTTCTGGAGTCGGCAGCAAGAGACCCAGTACTTC. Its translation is CASSFWSRQQETQYF.

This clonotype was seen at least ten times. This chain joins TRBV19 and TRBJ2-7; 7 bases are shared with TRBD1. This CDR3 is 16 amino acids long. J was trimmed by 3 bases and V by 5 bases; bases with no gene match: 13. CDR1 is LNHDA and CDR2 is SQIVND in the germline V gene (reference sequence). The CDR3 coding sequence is TGTGCCAGTAGTGCGCGGCCCGTGACAGGGAGCTACGAGCAGTACTTC. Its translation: CASSARPVTGSYEQYF. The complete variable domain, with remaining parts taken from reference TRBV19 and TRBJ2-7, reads DGGITQSPKYLFRKEGQNVTLSCEQNLNHDAMYWYRQDPGQGLRLIYYSQIVNDFQKGDIAEGYSVSREKKESFPLTVTSAQKNPTAFYLCASSARPVTGSYEQYFGPGTRLTVT.

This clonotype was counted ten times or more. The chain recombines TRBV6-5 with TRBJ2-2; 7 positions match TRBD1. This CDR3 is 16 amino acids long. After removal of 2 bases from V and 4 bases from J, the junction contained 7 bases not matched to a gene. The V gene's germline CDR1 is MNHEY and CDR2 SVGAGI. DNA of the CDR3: TGTGCCAGCAGTTACCTCTACAGGGGCGGCACCGGGGAGCTGTTTTTT. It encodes CASSYLYRGGTGELFF.

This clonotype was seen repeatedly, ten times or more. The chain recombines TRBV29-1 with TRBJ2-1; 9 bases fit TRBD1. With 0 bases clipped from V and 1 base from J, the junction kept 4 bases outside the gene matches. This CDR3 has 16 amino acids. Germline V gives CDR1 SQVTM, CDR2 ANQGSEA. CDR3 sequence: CSVEEGTGWSYNEQFF. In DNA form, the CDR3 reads TGCAGCGTTGAAGAAGGGACAGGGTGGTCCTACAATGAGCAGTTCTTC.

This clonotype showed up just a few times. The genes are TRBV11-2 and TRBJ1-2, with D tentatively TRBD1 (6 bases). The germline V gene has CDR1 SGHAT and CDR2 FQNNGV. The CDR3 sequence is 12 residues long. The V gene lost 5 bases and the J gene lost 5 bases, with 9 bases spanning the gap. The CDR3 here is CASSSQGYGYTF. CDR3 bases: TGTGCCAGCAGCAGTCAGGGGTATGGCTACACCTTC.

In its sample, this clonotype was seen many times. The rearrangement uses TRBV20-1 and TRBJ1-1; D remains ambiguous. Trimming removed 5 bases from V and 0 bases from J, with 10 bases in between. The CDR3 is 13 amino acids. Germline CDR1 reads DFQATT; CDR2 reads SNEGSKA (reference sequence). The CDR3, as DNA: TGCAGTGCTGCCGGCAACCTGAACACTGAAGCTTTCTTT. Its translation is CSAAGNLNTEAFF.

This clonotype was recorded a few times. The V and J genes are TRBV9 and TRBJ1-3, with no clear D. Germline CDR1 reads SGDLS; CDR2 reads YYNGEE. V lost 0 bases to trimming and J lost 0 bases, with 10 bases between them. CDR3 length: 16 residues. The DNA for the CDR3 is TGTGCCAGCAGCGTAGAACGACTGAGCTCTGGAAACACCATATATTTT. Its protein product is CASSVERLSSGNTIYF.

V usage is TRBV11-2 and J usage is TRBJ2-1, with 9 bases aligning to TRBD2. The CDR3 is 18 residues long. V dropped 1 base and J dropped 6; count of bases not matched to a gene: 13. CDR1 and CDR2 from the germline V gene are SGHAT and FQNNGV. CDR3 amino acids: CASSLGGGTSSSSNEQFF. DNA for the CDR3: TGTGCCAGCAGCTTAGGAGGAGGGACTAGCTCTTCTTCCAATGAGCAGTTCTTC.

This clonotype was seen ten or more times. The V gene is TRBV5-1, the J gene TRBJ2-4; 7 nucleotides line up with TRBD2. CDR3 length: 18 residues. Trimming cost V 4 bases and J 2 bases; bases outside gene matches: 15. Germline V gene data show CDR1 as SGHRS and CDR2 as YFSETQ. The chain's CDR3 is CASSLVGTAGVPKNIQYF. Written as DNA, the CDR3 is TGCGCCAGCAGCCTAGTGGGTACGGCGGGAGTCCCCAAAAACATTCAGTACTTC.

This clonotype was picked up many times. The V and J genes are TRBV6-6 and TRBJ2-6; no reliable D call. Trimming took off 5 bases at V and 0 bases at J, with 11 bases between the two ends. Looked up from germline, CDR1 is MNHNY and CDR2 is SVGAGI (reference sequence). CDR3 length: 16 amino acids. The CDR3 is CASSGPKISGANVLTF. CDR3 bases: TGTGCCAGCAGTGGACCTAAGATCTCTGGGGCCAACGTCCTGACTTTC.

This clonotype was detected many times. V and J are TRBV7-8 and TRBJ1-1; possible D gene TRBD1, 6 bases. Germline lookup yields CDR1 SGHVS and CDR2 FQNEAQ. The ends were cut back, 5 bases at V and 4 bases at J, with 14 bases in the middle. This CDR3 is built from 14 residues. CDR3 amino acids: CASSEQTGFTEAFF. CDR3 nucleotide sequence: TGTGCCAGCAGCGAACAGACAGGCTTCACTGAAGCTTTCTTT.

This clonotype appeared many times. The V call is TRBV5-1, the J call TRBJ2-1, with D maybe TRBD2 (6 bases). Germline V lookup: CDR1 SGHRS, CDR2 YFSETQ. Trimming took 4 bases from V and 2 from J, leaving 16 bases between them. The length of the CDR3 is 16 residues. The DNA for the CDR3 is TGCGCCAGCAGCCCCCCAACAGCGGGTACCTACAATGAGCAGTTCTTC. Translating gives CASSPPTAGTYNEQFF.

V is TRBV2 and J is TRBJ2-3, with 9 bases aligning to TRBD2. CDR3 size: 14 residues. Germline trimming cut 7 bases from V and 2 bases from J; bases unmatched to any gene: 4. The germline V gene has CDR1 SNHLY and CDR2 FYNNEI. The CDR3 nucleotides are TGTGCCAGCACGCCTAGCGGGAACACAGATACGCAGTATTTT. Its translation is CASTPSGNTDTQYF.

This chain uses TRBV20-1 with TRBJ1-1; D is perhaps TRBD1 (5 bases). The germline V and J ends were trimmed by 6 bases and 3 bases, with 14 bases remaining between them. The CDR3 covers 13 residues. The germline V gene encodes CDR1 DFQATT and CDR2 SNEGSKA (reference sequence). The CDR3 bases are TGCAGTGCCTCCCACGCGGGGGACACTGAAGCTTTCTTT. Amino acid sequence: CSASHAGDTEAFF.

DNA for the CDR3: TGTGCCAGCAGCTTAGGTTTTGGTACTAATCAGCCCCAGCATTTT. It codes for CASSLGFGTNQPQHF. The J gene is TRBJ1-5, the V gene TRBV7-2; D remains ambiguous. V was pared by 1 base and J by 4 bases, with 11 bases between. The length of the CDR3 is 15 residues. Germline V gene lookup returns CDR1 SGHTA and CDR2 FQGNSA.

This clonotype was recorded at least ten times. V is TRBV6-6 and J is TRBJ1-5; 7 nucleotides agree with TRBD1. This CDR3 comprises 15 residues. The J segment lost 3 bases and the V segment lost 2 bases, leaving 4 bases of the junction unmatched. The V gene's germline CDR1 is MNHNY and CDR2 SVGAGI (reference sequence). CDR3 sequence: CASSYGQVSNQPQHF. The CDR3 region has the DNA TGTGCCAGCAGTTACGGACAGGTTTCCAATCAGCCCCAGCATTTT.

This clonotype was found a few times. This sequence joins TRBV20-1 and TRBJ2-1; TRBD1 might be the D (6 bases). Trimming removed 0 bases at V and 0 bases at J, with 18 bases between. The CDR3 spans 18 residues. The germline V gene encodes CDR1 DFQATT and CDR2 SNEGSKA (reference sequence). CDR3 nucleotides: TGCAGTGCTAGAGATCTGGGGGCGGGCCTCAGCTCCTACAATGAGCAGTTCTTC. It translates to CSARDLGAGLSSYNEQFF.

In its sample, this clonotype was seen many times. The CDR3 DNA follows: TGTGCCAGCAGTTACTCGTCCCGTGGGGCCAAAAACATTCAGTACTTC. Encoded protein: CASSYSSRGAKNIQYF. The chain carries TRBV6-5 and TRBJ2-4, with D unclear. The V and J ends lost 0 bases and 1 base respectively, with 10 bases between them. Germline V gene data show CDR1 as MNHEY and CDR2 as SVGAGI. The CDR3 extends over 16 amino acids.

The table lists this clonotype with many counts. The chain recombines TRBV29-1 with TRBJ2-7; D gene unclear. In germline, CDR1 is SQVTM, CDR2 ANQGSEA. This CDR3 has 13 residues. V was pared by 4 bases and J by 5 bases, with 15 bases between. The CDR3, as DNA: TGCAGCGTTGTTGCGGAGATGATGCACGAGCAGTACTTC. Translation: CSVVAEMMHEQYF.

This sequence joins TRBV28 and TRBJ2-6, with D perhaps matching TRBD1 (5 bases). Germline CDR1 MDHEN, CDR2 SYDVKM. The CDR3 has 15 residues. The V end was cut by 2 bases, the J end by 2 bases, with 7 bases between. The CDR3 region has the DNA TGTGCCAGCAGTTTAATAGGGGCTGGGGCCAACGTCCTGACTTTC. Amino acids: CASSLIGAGANVLTF.

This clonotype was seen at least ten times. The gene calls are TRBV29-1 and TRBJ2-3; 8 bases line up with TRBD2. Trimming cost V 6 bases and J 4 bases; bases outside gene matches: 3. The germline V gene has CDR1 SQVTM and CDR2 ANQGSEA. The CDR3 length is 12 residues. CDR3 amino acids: CSVGLVADTQYF. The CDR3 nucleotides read TGCAGCGTGGGACTAGTTGCAGATACGCAGTATTTT.

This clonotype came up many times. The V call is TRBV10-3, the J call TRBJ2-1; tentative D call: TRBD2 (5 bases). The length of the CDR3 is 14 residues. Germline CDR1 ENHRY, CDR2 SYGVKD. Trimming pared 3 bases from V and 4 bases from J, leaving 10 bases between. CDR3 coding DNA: TGTGCCATCAGTGACGAACTAGGTTACAATGAGCAGTTCTTC. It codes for CAISDELGYNEQFF.

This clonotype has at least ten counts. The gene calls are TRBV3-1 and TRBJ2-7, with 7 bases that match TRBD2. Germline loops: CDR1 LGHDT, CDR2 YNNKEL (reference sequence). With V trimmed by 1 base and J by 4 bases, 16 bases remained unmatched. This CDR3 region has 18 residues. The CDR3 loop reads CASSQVTHGGDSGYEQYF. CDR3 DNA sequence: TGTGCCAGCAGCCAAGTAACCCATGGGGGGGATAGTGGGTACGAGCAGTACTTC.

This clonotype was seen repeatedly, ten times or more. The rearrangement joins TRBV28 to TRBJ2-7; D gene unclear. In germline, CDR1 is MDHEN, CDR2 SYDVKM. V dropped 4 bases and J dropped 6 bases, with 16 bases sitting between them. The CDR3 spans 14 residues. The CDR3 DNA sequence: TGTGCCAGCAGTTCCCGACCGGCTCTGGGCGAGCAGTACTTC. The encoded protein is CASSSRPALGEQYF.

For the CDR3, the DNA is TGTGCCATCAGTGAGACCCGGGACCACACAGATACGCAGTATTTT. Protein: CAISETRDHTDTQYF. The V and J genes are TRBV10-3 and TRBJ2-3; D might be TRBD1 or TRBD2, each matching 5 bases. The CDR3 runs to 15 residues. Trimming pared 2 bases from V and 2 bases from J, leaving 11 bases between. Per the germline V gene, CDR1 is ENHRY and CDR2 is SYGVKD.

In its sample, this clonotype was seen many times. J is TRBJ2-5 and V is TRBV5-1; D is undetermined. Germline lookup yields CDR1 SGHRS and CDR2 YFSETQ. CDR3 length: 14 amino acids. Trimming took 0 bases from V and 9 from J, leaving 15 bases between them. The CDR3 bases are TGCGCCAGCAGCTTGGCCGGAGAACGGGCCTCCCAGTACTTC. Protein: CASSLAGERASQYF.